The 23 T cell receptor beta chains below come from one sample, sequenced in a study of blood T cell repertoires in COVID-19. Using immunoSEQ multiplex PCR, the repertoire was profiled, and TCRdb retains in-frame clones only, with some absent. The sample contains 80,000 to 100,000 clones, approximately 90% of which appear only once. Material: peripheral blood. These receptors were taken from a man between 65 and 85 years old with acute or convalescent COVID-19.

The chain joins TRBV5-5 to TRBJ1-5; D not certain. The CDR3 loop spans 15 amino acids. Germline CDR1 reads SGHKS; CDR2 reads YYEKEE (reference sequence). Trimming took off 2 bases at V and 4 bases at J, with 13 bases between the two ends. The CDR3 sequence: CASSLMERANQPQHF. The CDR3 nucleotides are TGTGCCAGCAGCTTAATGGAGAGAGCAAATCAGCCCCAGCATTTT. The entire variable domain, with the rest obtained from reference TRBV5-5 and TRBJ1-5, is as follows: DAGVTQSPTHLIKTRGQQVTLRCSPISGHKSVSWYQQVLGQGPQFIFQYYEKEERGRGNFPDRFSARQFPNYSSELNVNALLLGDSALYLCASSLMERANQPQHFGDGTRLSIL.

The chain employs TRBV19 and TRBJ1-1; 8 bases map to TRBD1. Trimming took 9 bases from V and 0 from J; bases not matched to a gene: 12. This CDR3 has 16 amino acids. Per germline, CDR1 LNHDA and CDR2 SQIVND (reference sequence). For the CDR3, the DNA is TGTGCCAGCCATTACGGACAGGGAGGGTTGAACACTGAAGCTTTCTTT. It is translated as CASHYGQGGLNTEAFF. Using reference TRBV19 and TRBJ1-1 for the parts outside the CDR3, the full variable domain is DGGITQSPKYLFRKEGQNVTLSCEQNLNHDAMYWYRQDPGQGLRLIYYSQIVNDFQKGDIAEGYSVSREKKESFPLTVTSAQKNPTAFYLCASHYGQGGLNTEAFFGQGTRLTVV.

This chain links TRBV27 with TRBJ1-2, with D tentatively TRBD1 (5 bases). From germline, CDR1 is MNHEY and CDR2 SMNVEV (reference sequence). Trimming took 3 bases from V and 2 from J, leaving 16 bases between them. CDR3 length equals 16 residues. The CDR3 sequence is CASSFARAGFNYGYTF. CDR3 coding DNA: TGTGCCAGCAGTTTCGCCAGGGCCGGATTCAACTATGGCTACACCTTC.

V usage is TRBV4-2 and J usage is TRBJ1-1; D is undetermined. The V and J ends lost 0 bases and 0 bases respectively, with 5 bases between them. The germline V gene has CDR1 LGHNA and CDR2 YNFKEQ. The CDR3 covers 14 residues. This CDR3 reads CASSQDGVNTEAFF. In nucleotides, the CDR3 is TGTGCCAGCAGCCAAGACGGGGTGAACACTGAAGCTTTCTTT.

This chain links TRBV7-9 with TRBJ1-6; D gene ambiguous. This CDR3 contains 13 residues. Trimming removed 5 bases at V and 14 bases at J, with 16 bases between. From germline, CDR1 is SEHNR and CDR2 FQNEAQ (reference sequence). The CDR3, as DNA: TGTGCCAGCAGCCGGGTCGAGGGTGGGGCCCTCCACTTT. This sequence encodes CASSRVEGGALHF.

The gene calls are TRBV15 and TRBJ2-3; D may be TRBD2 (5 bases). Germline V gene lookup returns CDR1 LNHNV and CDR2 YYDKDF (reference sequence). The CDR3 loop spans 15 amino acids. Trimming stripped 4 bases from V and 3 bases from J, with 14 bases between. For the CDR3, the DNA is TGTGCCACCAGCAACCGGGAAGTAGTTACAGATACGCAGTATTTT. It is translated as CATSNREVVTDTQYF.

The CDR3 DNA reads as TGTGCCAGCAGCCAAACGGCAGGGGGGCAGAGGCCCACAGATACGCAGTATTTT. Translated: CASSQTAGGQRPTDTQYF. The genes are TRBV14 and TRBJ2-3; tentatively, D is TRBD1 (7 bases). From germline, CDR1 is SGHDN and CDR2 FVKESK. The CDR3 has 18 amino acids. The germline V and J ends were trimmed by 2 bases and 2 bases, with 20 bases remaining between them.

The chain couples TRBV19 to TRBJ2-1, with D perhaps TRBD2 (5 bases). The V gene's germline CDR1 is LNHDA and CDR2 SQIVND (reference sequence). The CDR3 is 14 amino acids. V was cut by 3 bases and J by 6 bases, with 12 bases left in between. The CDR3 coding sequence is TGTGCCAGTAGTATTACGCCGGGATCCAATGAGCAGTTCTTC. Its translation is CASSITPGSNEQFF.

The J gene is TRBJ1-1, the V gene TRBV5-1, with TRBD1 matching 8 bases. Germline CDR1 and CDR2: SGHRS and YFSETQ. V trimming: 4 bases; J trimming: 11 bases; junction bases outside the gene matches: 16. The CDR3 has 15 residues. In DNA form, the CDR3 reads TGCGCCAGCAGCGAGCGATCAGGACAGGGAATGTTGGCTTTCTTT. It is translated as CASSERSGQGMLAFF.

The chain uses TRBV4-1 and TRBJ1-1, with D unclear. The CDR3 spans 16 residues. Trimming removed 0 bases at V and 4 bases at J, with 15 bases between. The germline V gene has CDR1 MGHRA and CDR2 YSYEKL. CDR3 nucleotide sequence: TGCGCCAGCAGCCAAGAATTTTACGGGTCGGCCACTGAAGCTTTCTTT. Amino acids: CASSQEFYGSATEAFF.

The J gene is TRBJ2-3, the V gene TRBV19; 8 positions match TRBD2. After removal of 2 bases from V and 1 base from J, the junction contained 5 bases not matched to a gene. This CDR3 region has 16 residues. From germline, CDR1 is LNHDA and CDR2 SQIVND (reference sequence). Written as DNA, the CDR3 is TGTGCCAGTAGTATACGGGGGGGGCCAGGCACAGATACGCAGTATTTT. Translation gives CASSIRGGPGTDTQYF.

The chain has TRBV4-1 and TRBJ1-2; 8 bases are shared with TRBD1. The CDR3 length is 16 residues. V shed 0 bases, J shed 4 bases, and the junction held 7 bases outside the gene matches. CDR1 is MGHRA, CDR2 YSYEKL, per germline. CDR3 coding DNA: TGCGCCAGCAGCCAAGATCCTACGGACAGGGCCTATGGCTACACCTTC. This translates into CASSQDPTDRAYGYTF.

The chain employs TRBV12-5 and TRBJ1-5, with 8 bases identical to TRBD1. Losses at the gene ends were 6 bases for V and 0 bases for J; bases not matched to a gene: 10. The CDR3 has 17 residues. Germline assignment: CDR1 LGHNT and CDR2 FRNRAP. The CDR3 is CASGPGTGSYSNQPQHF. The CDR3 bases are TGTGCTAGTGGCCCCGGGACAGGATCTTATAGCAATCAGCCCCAGCATTTT.

V usage is TRBV5-5 and J usage is TRBJ1-6; a possible D gene is TRBD1 (5 bases). V dropped 3 bases and J dropped 7 bases, with 11 bases sitting between them. CDR1 and CDR2 (germline): SGHKS, YYEKEE (reference sequence). The CDR3 consists of 14 residues. CDR3 region: CASSYRGENSPLHF. The CDR3 DNA is TGTGCCAGCAGCTATCGGGGGGAAAATTCACCCCTCCACTTT.

This clone was counted a few times. The gene calls are TRBV3-1 (or the pseudogene TRBV3-2) and TRBJ2-1, with a possible D match to TRBD2 (7 bases). Trimming pared 3 bases from V and 2 bases from J, leaving 11 bases between. CDR1 and CDR2 (germline): LGHDT, YNNKEL (reference sequence). This CDR3 contains 15 residues. CDR3 protein: CASSHGGPTYNEQFF. CDR3 bases: TGTGCCAGCAGCCACGGGGGGCCCACCTACAATGAGCAGTTCTTC.

In this sample, this clone turned up a few times. The chain joins TRBV3-1 (or the pseudogene TRBV3-2) to TRBJ1-2; TRBD1 might be the D (6 bases). The V gene lost 0 bases and the J gene lost 13 bases, with 15 bases spanning the gap. Germline V gene sequence: CDR1 LGHDT, CDR2 YNNKEL (reference sequence). CDR3 size: 13 residues. The CDR3 spells CASSQDSIQGLTF. Written as DNA, the CDR3 is TGTGCCAGCAGCCAAGACTCAATACAGGGCCTCACCTTC.

The rearrangement uses TRBV5-1 and TRBJ2-1; 7 nucleotides agree with TRBD1. Per the germline V gene, CDR1 is SGHRS and CDR2 is YFSETQ. V lost 4 bases, J lost 3 bases, and 4 bases stayed unmatched. This CDR3 is 14 amino acids long. The CDR3 loop is CASSPGTDYNEQFF. The CDR3 nucleotides read TGCGCCAGCAGCCCCGGGACAGACTACAATGAGCAGTTCTTC.

The chain carries TRBV5-1 and TRBJ1-4; D is unresolved. The CDR3 contains 14 residues. Trimming pared 0 bases from V and 6 bases from J, leaving 9 bases between. Germline V gene lookup returns CDR1 SGHRS and CDR2 YFSETQ. This chain's CDR3 is CASSLGPLDEKLFF. In nucleotides, the CDR3 is TGCGCCAGCAGCTTGGGTCCGTTAGATGAAAAACTGTTTTTT.

CDR3 residues: CASSYVQGRTGELFF. CDR3 DNA: TGTGCCAGCAGTTACGTACAGGGGCGCACCGGGGAGCTGTTTTTT. The chain combines TRBV6-5 with TRBJ2-2, with 7 positions matching TRBD1. Germline V gene sequence: CDR1 MNHEY, CDR2 SVGAGI. CDR3 length: 15 amino acids. The trim removed 2 bases at V and 4 bases at J, leaving 4 bases unmatched.

The gene calls are TRBV5-4 and TRBJ2-7, with a possible D match to TRBD1 (5 bases). CDR1 is SGHNT, CDR2 YYREEE, per germline (reference sequence). The V and J ends lost 0 bases and 7 bases respectively, with 20 bases between them. The CDR3 contains 16 residues. In DNA, the CDR3 is TGTGCCAGCAGCTTGGGGGGCTCGGGTTCTAACAGGGAGCAGTACTTC. It translates to CASSLGGSGSNREQYF.

V and J are TRBV7-9 and TRBJ1-3, with a weak D call TRBD1 (5 bases). Germline V gene data show CDR1 as SEHNR and CDR2 as FQNEAQ (reference sequence). This CDR3 spans 15 amino acids. Deletions cut 6 bases from V and 4 bases from J, with 16 bases between. The CDR3 coding sequence is TGTGCCAGCAGTAGTCCAGGGAAGCAAGGAAACACCATATATTTT. This sequence encodes CASSSPGKQGNTIYF.

The chain uses TRBV2 and TRBJ1-5, with D perhaps TRBD1 (6 bases). Germline CDR1 and CDR2: SNHLY and FYNNEI. The CDR3 covers 15 residues. Trimming pared 3 bases from V and 11 bases from J, leaving 20 bases between. CDR3 DNA: TGTGCCAGCAGTGATAACAGGGCCGGGGTTGAGGCCCAGCATTTT. As protein: CASSDNRAGVEAQHF.

V is TRBV12-3 or TRBV12-4 and J is TRBJ1-2; a possible D gene is TRBD1 (5 bases). V shed 1 base and J shed 8 bases, with 8 bases lying between them. The CDR3 length is 12 residues. CDR3 DNA: TGTGCCAGCAGTTTAGGGGGCGCGGGCTACACCTTC. Translating it yields CASSLGGAGYTF.